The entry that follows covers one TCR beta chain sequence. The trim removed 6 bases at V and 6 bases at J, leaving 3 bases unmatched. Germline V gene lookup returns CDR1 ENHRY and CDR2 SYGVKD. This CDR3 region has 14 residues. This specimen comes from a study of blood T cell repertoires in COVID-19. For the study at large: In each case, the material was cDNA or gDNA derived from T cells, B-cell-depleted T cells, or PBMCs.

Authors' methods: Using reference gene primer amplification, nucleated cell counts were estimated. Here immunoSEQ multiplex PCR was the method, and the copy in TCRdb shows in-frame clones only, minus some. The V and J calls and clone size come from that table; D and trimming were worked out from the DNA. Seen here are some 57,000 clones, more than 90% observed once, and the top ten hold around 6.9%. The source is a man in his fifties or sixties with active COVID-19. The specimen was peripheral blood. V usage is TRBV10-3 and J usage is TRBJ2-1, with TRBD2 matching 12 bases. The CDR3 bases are TGTGCCATCAGGACTAGCGGGAGTCTCAATGAGCAGTTCTTC. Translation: CAIRTSGSLNEQFF.